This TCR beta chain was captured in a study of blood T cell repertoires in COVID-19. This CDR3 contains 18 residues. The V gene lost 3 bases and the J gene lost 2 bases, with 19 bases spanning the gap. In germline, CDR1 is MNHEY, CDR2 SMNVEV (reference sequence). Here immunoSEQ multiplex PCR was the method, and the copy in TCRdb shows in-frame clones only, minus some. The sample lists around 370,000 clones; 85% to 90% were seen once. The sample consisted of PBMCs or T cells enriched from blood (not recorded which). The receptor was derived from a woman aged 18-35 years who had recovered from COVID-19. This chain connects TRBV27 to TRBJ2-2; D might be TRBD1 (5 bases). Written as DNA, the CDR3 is TGTGCCAGCAGTTTCAATTTAGGGGCAGAAATTAACACCGGGGAGCTGTTTTTT. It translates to CASSFNLGAEINTGELFF.